This TCR beta chain was found in a study of T-cell reconstitution after alpha-beta-depleted transplantation in children. The V gene's germline CDR1 is SGHAT and CDR2 FQNNGV. This CDR3 region has 13 residues. Trimming pared 0 bases from V and 6 bases from J, leaving 8 bases between. Preparation of the TCRbeta library was carried out with unique molecular identifiers. A single record per CDR3 protein comes from TCRdb applying MiXCR to the PCR reads. The sample has about 220,000 distinct CDR3 sequences; under 20% are singletons. The chain is built from TRBV11-2 and TRBJ1-2, with D uncertain. The clonotype was recovered from a male patient between 2 and 9 years old who had a stem cell transplant for acute lymphoblastic leukemia, so the T cells may come from the graft donor. The specimen was PBMCs, mostly from graft donor cells, collected 360 days after TCRalphabeta/CD19-depleted stem cell transplant. The CDR3 coding sequence is TGTGCCAGCAGCTTAGACGGTCAGAATGGCTACACCTTC. Its translation: CASSLDGQNGYTF.